This entry features one TCR beta chain sequence. The antigen remains undetermined. The record originates from a study of cytomegalovirus exposure and HLA in healthy donors. This CDR3 has 21 amino acids. PCR was performed using 60 Vbeta and 13 Jbeta primers. Sequenced by immunoSEQ multiplex PCR; TCRdb stores in-frame clones only, minus some. Found here are about 180,000 clones, around 80% of them singletons; the top ten hold 0.69%. Those who donated were healthy bone marrow donors. Study findings and constraints: An apparent linkage of common viral pathogens to several of the most significant clusters emerged in a later analysis. Later on, an analysis showed TCR association rates differing by HLA locus, with DRB1 the most and HLA-C the fewest. V- and J-gene trimming in TCR beta was tied to a missense DCLRE1C variant by an analysis performed later.

This sequence was found in a woman aged 40 to 50 in good health and CMV-seronegative. J is TRBJ2-3 and V is TRBV21-1; TRBD2, as called in the table, went unchecked against the DNA. TRBV21-1 corresponds to a pseudogene. Sequencing was done on a sample of PBMCs. The CDR3 DNA is TGTGCCAGCAGCATTCTGGAACCGGGACTAGCGGGAGGTTCTGGGACAGATACGCAGTATTTT. Translated: CASSILEPGLAGGSGTDTQYF.